One and the same sample provided the 20 T cell receptor beta chains below, sequenced in a study of blood T cell dynamics during melanoma immunotherapy. Time point indicated: week 3, after first cycle of checkpoint inhibitor. Produced via immunoSEQ multiplex PCR; TCRdb's table is partial and in-frame only. The sample includes fewer than 15,000 clones, around 86% of them seen just once. The input for sequencing was blood, taken from a patient treated with checkpoint blockade. These receptors were collected from a human donor with melanoma.

The rearrangement uses TRBV5-1 and TRBJ2-3, with 9 bases matching TRBD2. Unmatched junction bases numbered 8, after V lost 2 bases and J lost 10 bases. This CDR3 comprises 14 residues. Germline CDR1 SGHRS, CDR2 YFSETQ. CDR3 loop: CASSLSAGGPPQYF. The CDR3 nucleotides are TGCGCCAGCAGCTTATCGGCGGGAGGGCCTCCGCAGTATTTT.

The V and J genes are TRBV7-8 and TRBJ2-1; 8 bases map to TRBD2. V shed 0 bases, J shed 0 bases, and the junction held 10 bases outside the gene matches. The CDR3 extends over 19 amino acids. From germline, CDR1 is SGHVS and CDR2 FQNEAQ. The CDR3 nucleotides read TGTGCCAGCAGCTTAGCGCTCGGGGGGAGCGGGAGCTCCTACAATGAGCAGTTCTTC. As protein: CASSLALGGSGSSYNEQFF.

The chain couples TRBV4-1 to TRBJ2-5, with 9 bases matching TRBD1. V gave up 2 bases and J gave up 4 bases; unmatched junction bases: 5. The CDR3 has 15 amino acids. Germline V gives CDR1 MGHRA, CDR2 YSYEKL. The CDR3 loop reads CASSQMGTGRETQYF. Here the CDR3 DNA reads TGCGCCAGCAGCCAAATGGGGACAGGGCGAGAGACCCAGTACTTC.

The V gene is TRBV6-1, the J gene TRBJ2-5, with 9 bases lining up with TRBD1. The tail of the sequence fits TRBJ2-7 better, so the J call may be wrong. The CDR3 extends over 13 amino acids. Per germline, CDR1 MNHNS and CDR2 SASEGT. The CDR3 coding sequence is TGTGCCAGTAGTACAGGGGGCGGGTACGAGCAGTACTTC. Its protein is CASSTGGGYEQYF.

This rearrangement joins TRBV19 to TRBJ1-2, with D maybe TRBD1 (6 bases). The CDR3 is 12 residues long. V lost 7 bases and J lost 7, with 13 bases in between. Per germline, CDR1 LNHDA and CDR2 SQIVND (reference sequence). The CDR3 bases are TGTGCCAGTATGGCCAGGGGCTTTGGCTACACCTTC. Its translation: CASMARGFGYTF. Full variable domain (outside the CDR3, taken from reference TRBV19 and TRBJ1-2): DGGITQSPKYLFRKEGQNVTLSCEQNLNHDAMYWYRQDPGQGLRLIYYSQIVNDFQKGDIAEGYSVSREKKESFPLTVTSAQKNPTAFYLCASMARGFGYTFGSGTRLTVV.

This clone appeared once. This chain joins TRBV20-1 and TRBJ2-1; D may be TRBD2 (5 bases). This CDR3 is built from 11 residues. Germline V lookup: CDR1 DFQATT, CDR2 SNEGSKA (reference sequence). V lost 4 bases and J 7 bases, leaving 8 bases between the germline ends. The CDR3 reads CSATTSNEQFF. The CDR3 coding sequence is TGCAGTGCTACCACTAGTAATGAGCAGTTCTTC.

V is TRBV7-8 and J is TRBJ1-5; weak D call: TRBD1 (5 bases). CDR3 size: 14 residues. The germline V gene encodes CDR1 SGHVS and CDR2 FQNEAQ. The germline V and J ends were trimmed by 8 bases and 2 bases, with 13 bases remaining between them. CDR3 loop: CASRGLGGNQPQHF. For the CDR3, the DNA is TGTGCCAGCCGGGGTCTAGGGGGCAATCAGCCCCAGCATTTT.

The rearrangement uses TRBV25-1 and TRBJ2-2; TRBD1 matches 10 bases. This CDR3 contains 14 residues. The trim removed 8 bases at V and 5 bases at J, leaving 5 bases unmatched. The germline CDR1 and CDR2 sequences are MGHDK and SYGVNS. CDR3 residues: CASGGTGDTGELFF. The CDR3 DNA reads as TGTGCCAGCGGCGGGACAGGGGATACCGGGGAGCTGTTTTTT.

V is TRBV29-1 and J is TRBJ2-7; a possible D gene is TRBD2 (6 bases). This CDR3 has 14 amino acids. Trimming stripped 4 bases from V and 3 bases from J, with 16 bases between. Germline lookup yields CDR1 SQVTM and CDR2 ANQGSEA. CDR3 residues: CSVGVPSAGYEQYF. Written as DNA, the CDR3 is TGCAGCGTTGGAGTTCCTAGCGCGGGCTACGAGCAGTACTTC.

This clone was found a few times. J is TRBJ2-7 and V is TRBV7-6; 10 bases agree with TRBD2. Germline CDR1 reads SGHVS; CDR2 reads FNYEAQ. V was clipped by 1 base and J by 3 bases; unmatched bases: 6. This CDR3 spans 16 amino acids. The CDR3 region has the DNA TGTGCCAGCAGCTTAGGTTCCCTAGCGGGGGACTACGAGCAGTACTTC. It is translated as CASSLGSLAGDYEQYF.

The chain uses TRBV4-3 and TRBJ2-5, with 7 positions matching TRBD1. CDR1 and CDR2 from the germline V gene are LGHNA and YSLEER. CDR3 length: 15 amino acids. The J segment lost 1 base and the V segment lost 5 bases, leaving 7 bases of the junction unmatched. The CDR3 sequence is CASSGRQGLQETQYF. As DNA, the CDR3 is TGCGCCAGCAGCGGAAGACAGGGTCTCCAAGAGACCCAGTACTTC.

The genes are TRBV7-3 and TRBJ2-1; D possibly uses TRBD1 or TRBD2 (5 bases each). In germline, CDR1 is SGHTA, CDR2 FQGTGA. The germline V and J ends were trimmed by 3 bases and 9 bases, with 24 bases remaining between them. There are 17 residues in the CDR3. CDR3 loop: CASSFTGTGVGWGEQFF. Written as DNA, the CDR3 is TGTGCCAGCAGCTTTACCGGGACCGGGGTGGGATGGGGTGAGCAGTTCTTC.

This clone occurred once. The chain couples TRBV6-1 to TRBJ1-5; D possibly corresponds to TRBD1 (6 bases). From germline, CDR1 is MNHNS and CDR2 SASEGT. V was shortened by 7 bases and J by 0 bases, with 13 bases between the two germline ends. The CDR3 loop spans 15 amino acids. The CDR3 coding sequence is TGTGCCAGCAATGGAGCGGACAGTAGCAATCAGCCCCAGCATTTT. Its translation is CASNGADSSNQPQHF.

The chain is built from TRBV12-5 and TRBJ2-1; 8 nucleotides match TRBD2. The CDR3 runs to 15 residues. The germline CDR1 and CDR2 sequences are LGHNT and FRNRAP. V dropped 6 bases and J dropped 0; count of bases not matched to a gene: 4. This chain's CDR3 is CASGQSGSSYNEQFF. As DNA, the CDR3 is TGTGCTAGTGGCCAAAGCGGGAGCTCCTACAATGAGCAGTTCTTC.

The chain carries TRBV12-5 and TRBJ2-7, with TRBD2 as a possible D gene (6 bases). The CDR3 length is 15 residues. Trimming removed 0 bases at V and 5 bases at J, with 14 bases between. CDR1 is LGHNT, CDR2 FRNRAP, per germline. The CDR3 DNA is TGTGCTAGTGGTTTGGTACTCGGGAGTCTCCACGAGCAGTACTTC. As protein: CASGLVLGSLHEQYF.

The V call is TRBV5-1, the J call TRBJ2-1, with 11 bases matching TRBD2. The CDR3 runs 15 residues. The germline gives CDR1 SGHRS, CDR2 YFSETQ. Unmatched junction bases numbered 3, after V lost 1 base and J lost 6 bases. CDR3 region: CASSLLAGGSNEQFF. DNA of the CDR3: TGCGCCAGCAGCTTGCTAGCGGGAGGCAGCAATGAGCAGTTCTTC.

This chain joins TRBV30 and TRBJ1-4; D ambiguous. V lost 3 bases and J 3 bases, leaving 11 bases between the germline ends. CDR1 GTSNPN and CDR2 SVGIG come from the germline V gene (reference sequence). The CDR3 is 14 residues long. The CDR3 here is CAWRRKGSNEKLFF. The CDR3 DNA reads as TGTGCCTGGAGAAGGAAGGGCTCTAATGAAAAACTGTTTTTT.

The genes are TRBV6-5 and TRBJ1-2; TRBD1 matches at 7 bases. Looked up from germline, CDR1 is MNHEY and CDR2 is SVGAGI. This CDR3 has 12 residues. With 5 bases clipped from V and 4 bases from J, the junction kept 1 base outside the gene matches. The CDR3 region is CASSRQGYGYTF. The CDR3 DNA reads TGTGCCAGCAGTAGACAGGGCTATGGCTACACCTTC.

This clone was observed a few times. The V and J genes are TRBV28 and TRBJ2-7; a weak D match, TRBD2 (6 bases). The V gene lost 2 bases and the J gene lost 0 bases, with 17 bases spanning the gap. CDR1 MDHEN and CDR2 SYDVKM come from the germline V gene. There are 17 residues in the CDR3. CDR3: CASSLIRRGKSSYEQYF. As DNA, the CDR3 is TGTGCCAGCAGTTTAATCCGTCGCGGGAAGAGCTCCTACGAGCAGTACTTC.

The V call is TRBV11-3, the J call TRBJ2-7; 7 positions match TRBD2. Germline CDR1 SGHNT, CDR2 YENEEA. V lost 3 bases and J lost 2; bases outside the gene matches: 7. The CDR3 is 15 amino acids. CDR3 region: CASSLDGRSTYEQYF. CDR3 sequence (DNA): TGTGCCAGCAGCTTGGACGGGAGGAGCACCTACGAGCAGTACTTC.